These 21 T cell receptor beta chains share one sample of origin, sequenced in a study of cytomegalovirus exposure and HLA in healthy donors. The PCR employed 60 Vbeta primers together with 13 Jbeta primers. Assay: immunoSEQ multiplex PCR; the TCRdb copy retains only in-frame clones and omits some. In all, the sample yields approximately 110,000 clones. Material: PBMCs. The receptors stem from a man aged 45-65 years in good health and CMV-seronegative.

This chain links TRBV19 with TRBJ2-7; tentative D call: TRBD2 (6 bases). This CDR3 contains 16 residues. Per germline, CDR1 LNHDA and CDR2 SQIVND (reference sequence). The V end was cut by 4 bases, the J end by 0 bases, with 16 bases between. The CDR3 here is CASSNGVAVSSYEQYF. In DNA, the CDR3 is TGTGCCAGTAGTAACGGCGTAGCGGTAAGCTCCTACGAGCAGTACTTC.

The chain recombines TRBV19 with TRBJ1-5; TRBD1 might be the D (5 bases). CDR1 is LNHDA and CDR2 is SQIVND in the germline V gene (reference sequence). Between the trimmed V and J ends, which lost 5 bases and 7 bases, there was a span of 33 bases. The CDR3 is made up of 20 amino acids. CDR3 nucleotide sequence: TGTGCCAGTAGTTCCCCGGCCTTGGTTGGGGGGGTAAGTGGGTCGCAGCCCCAGCATTTT. Translation gives CASSSPALVGGVSGSQPQHF.

The chain is built from TRBV9 and TRBJ1-1, with 9 bases matching TRBD1. CDR3 length equals 17 residues. The germline CDR1 and CDR2 sequences are SGDLS and YYNGEE. The ends lost 4 bases at V and 5 bases at J; junction bases unmatched: 15. CDR3 sequence (DNA): TGTGCCAGCAGCTCGGGTCTCGTAAGGACAGGGGAGACTGAAGCTTTCTTT. Encoded protein: CASSSGLVRTGETEAFF.

V usage is TRBV7-3 and J usage is TRBJ2-1, with a weak D call TRBD2 (5 bases). The CDR3 covers 13 residues. The germline CDR1 and CDR2 sequences are SGHTA and FQGTGA. Trimming cost V 5 bases and J 5 bases, with 10 bases left between them. This CDR3 is CASSIDYNNEQFF. DNA for the CDR3: TGTGCCAGCAGCATAGACTACAACAATGAGCAGTTCTTC.

The chain uses TRBV30 and TRBJ1-6; D gene unclear. The CDR3 is 13 residues long. Trimming shortened V by 4 bases and J by 1 base, and 5 bases separated the two germline ends. The V gene's germline CDR1 is GTSNPN and CDR2 SVGIG (reference sequence). The CDR3 sequence: CAWTPSYNSPLHF. For the CDR3, the DNA is TGTGCCTGGACCCCATCCTATAATTCACCCCTCCACTTT. Using reference TRBV30 and TRBJ1-6 for the parts outside the CDR3, the full variable domain is SQTIHQWPATLVQPVGSPLSLECTVEGTSNPNLYWYRQAAGRGLQLLFYSVGIGQISSEVPQNLSASRPQDRQFILSSKKLLLSDSGFYLCAWTPSYNSPLHFGNGTRLTVT.

V usage is TRBV9 and J usage is TRBJ1-4; TRBD1 aligns across 9 bases. J lost 2 bases, V lost 3 bases, and 11 bases had no gene match. Germline assignment: CDR1 SGDLS and CDR2 YYNGEE. The CDR3 has 18 amino acids. CDR3 in DNA: TGTGCCAGCAGCGCCCACTCAACAGGGGGCGGGACTAATGAAAAACTGTTTTTT. Translation gives CASSAHSTGGGTNEKLFF.

The V gene is TRBV19, the J gene TRBJ2-4, with D possibly TRBD2 on 6 matching bases. Deletions cut 4 bases from V and 0 bases from J, with 13 bases between. Germline-derived CDR1 and CDR2 are LNHDA and SQIVND (reference sequence). The CDR3 has 16 amino acids. The chain's CDR3 is CASSNGGGTAKNIQYF. The DNA for the CDR3 is TGTGCCAGTAGTAACGGCGGAGGGACAGCCAAAAACATTCAGTACTTC.

The rearrangement links TRBV7-9 to TRBJ1-1, with no clear D. The V gene lost 2 bases and the J gene lost 0 bases, with 16 bases spanning the gap. The CDR3 is made up of 17 amino acids. Germline CDR1 reads SEHNR; CDR2 reads FQNEAQ (reference sequence). The CDR3 DNA reads TGTGCCAGCAGCTTATCCCCGTCAGCGGAGATGAACACTGAAGCTTTCTTT. It translates to CASSLSPSAEMNTEAFF.

V usage is TRBV4-1 and J usage is TRBJ2-7; 8 nucleotides align to TRBD1. This CDR3 spans 16 amino acids. Germline CDR1 MGHRA, CDR2 YSYEKL. V lost 5 bases and J lost 1; bases outside the gene matches: 10. The CDR3 region has the DNA TGCGCCAGCAGCTACGGACAGGGAGTCGGGTCCTACGAGCAGTACTTC. Encoded protein: CASSYGQGVGSYEQYF.

This chain connects TRBV4-1 to TRBJ2-2; a possible D gene is TRBD2 (5 bases). V was cut by 8 bases and J by 4 bases, with 14 bases left in between. The CDR3 consists of 14 residues. Germline CDR1 MGHRA, CDR2 YSYEKL. CDR3 nucleotide sequence: TGCGCCAGCTCGGCGGGTGAGGGCACCGGGGAGCTGTTTTTT. It is translated as CASSAGEGTGELFF.

CDR3 loop: CASSLSGTGYGYTF. The DNA of the CDR3 is TGCGCCAGCAGCTTGTCCGGGACAGGCTATGGCTACACCTTC. The chain employs TRBV5-1 and TRBJ1-2; 8 bases align to TRBD1. Looked up from germline, CDR1 is SGHRS and CDR2 is YFSETQ. J was trimmed by 4 bases and V by 1 base; bases with no gene match: 3. CDR3 length equals 14 residues.

The chain uses TRBV9 and TRBJ2-7; D is uncertain. CDR3 length: 15 amino acids. CDR1 is SGDLS, CDR2 YYNGEE, per germline. V was clipped by 4 bases and J by 0 bases, with 14 bases between them. The CDR3 is CASSPRALDSYEQYF. The CDR3 DNA follows: TGTGCCAGCAGCCCCCGTGCGTTAGACTCCTACGAGCAGTACTTC.

The chain recombines TRBV7-3 with TRBJ2-7; 7 bases fit TRBD1. The germline gives CDR1 SGHTA, CDR2 FQGTGA. The CDR3 consists of 13 residues. With V trimmed by 5 bases and J by 7 bases, 8 bases remained unmatched. The CDR3 loop is CASSPDRVGEQYF. For the CDR3, the DNA is TGTGCCAGCAGCCCAGACAGGGTTGGGGAGCAGTACTTC.

This rearrangement joins TRBV27 to TRBJ2-1; no clear D gene. This CDR3 spans 16 amino acids. The germline CDR1 and CDR2 sequences are MNHEY and SMNVEV (reference sequence). Trimming removed 6 bases at V and 7 bases at J, with 22 bases between. CDR3 in DNA: TGTGCCAGCAGCGACCGTGGGCCCCCCTTAAGTAATGAGCAGTTCTTC. Protein sequence: CASSDRGPPLSNEQFF.

The V call is TRBV9, the J call TRBJ1-3, with D uncertain. The V gene lost 1 base and the J gene lost 0 bases, with 5 bases spanning the gap. The CDR3 has 14 amino acids. Per germline, CDR1 SGDLS and CDR2 YYNGEE. This CDR3 is CASSVYSSGNTIYF. In DNA, the CDR3 is TGTGCCAGCAGCGTATACAGCTCTGGAAACACCATATATTTT.

V gene TRBV7-8 combines with J gene TRBJ1-2; the D gene is possibly TRBD1 (5 bases). There are 14 residues in the CDR3. The germline CDR1 and CDR2 sequences are SGHVS and FQNEAQ. Trimming removed 2 bases from V and 8 bases from J, with 15 bases in between. The CDR3 is CASSLNRRGGGYTF. In DNA, the CDR3 is TGTGCCAGCAGCTTAAATCGGAGGGGAGGCGGCTACACCTTC.

J is TRBJ2-5 and V is TRBV7-2, with TRBD1 matching 9 bases. Looked up from germline, CDR1 is SGHTA and CDR2 is FQGNSA. CDR3 length: 15 residues. Trimming cost V 5 bases and J 4 bases; bases outside gene matches: 8. CDR3 in amino acids: CASSDGTGIVETQYF. CDR3 coding DNA: TGTGCCAGCAGCGACGGGACAGGGATTGTAGAGACCCAGTACTTC.

The chain couples TRBV11-2 to TRBJ1-1; TRBD1 matches 7 bases. The CDR3 extends over 14 amino acids. The trim removed 5 bases at V and 5 bases at J, leaving 8 bases unmatched. Germline CDR1 is SGHAT and CDR2 is FQNNGV. The CDR3, as DNA: TGTGCCAGCAGCACCCGACAGGGTATGACTGAAGCTTTCTTT. It encodes CASSTRQGMTEAFF.

The chain links TRBV2 to TRBJ2-7; 7 nucleotides match TRBD2. V dropped 2 bases and J dropped 3; count of bases not matched to a gene: 7. Germline lookup yields CDR1 SNHLY and CDR2 FYNNEI. This CDR3 is 15 amino acids long. CDR3 coding DNA: TGTGCCAGCAGTGAAAAACTAGCGAGGAACTACGAGCAGTACTTC. This encodes CASSEKLARNYEQYF.

The chain carries TRBV5-1 and TRBJ2-1; 9 bases align to TRBD2. Germline lookup yields CDR1 SGHRS and CDR2 YFSETQ. The V and J ends lost 4 bases and 9 bases, in that order; junction bases with no gene match: 20. The CDR3 contains 18 residues. CDR3 region: CASSPNLVAGDVVSEQFF. In DNA, the CDR3 is TGCGCCAGCAGCCCCAATTTGGTAGCGGGAGATGTAGTGAGTGAGCAGTTCTTC.

The J gene is TRBJ2-3, the V gene TRBV6-5, with 7 bases that match TRBD2. From germline, CDR1 is MNHEY and CDR2 SVGAGI. The CDR3 extends over 15 amino acids. V lost 0 bases and J lost 4; bases outside the gene matches: 4. The CDR3 coding sequence is TGTGCCAGCAGTTACTCGGCGGGAGCTGCAGATACGCAGTATTTT. Its protein product is CASSYSAGAADTQYF.